The 21 T cell receptor beta chains presented below share a single source sample, sequenced in a study of blood T cell repertoires in COVID-19 (dated by TCRdb to between 2020 and 2021). Library preparation was by the immunoSEQ multiplex PCR assay. TCRdb provides this immuneACCESS table in a form limited to in-frame rearrangements. Some clones are lacking; in checked studies, under half of them reflect an unresolved V gene, and why the rest are absent is not known. Here the sample has hundreds of thousands of clones; 88% occur a single time. The ten largest clones represent under 0.95% of the sample. The sample taken for sequencing was peripheral blood. Receptor source: a woman under 40 with acute or convalescent COVID-19.

V gene TRBV6-2 or TRBV6-3 combines with J gene TRBJ2-7, with TRBD2 matching 13 bases. The CDR3 is made up of 15 amino acids. The germline V gene has CDR1 MNHEY and CDR2 SVGEGT. The ends lost 6 bases at V and 4 bases at J; junction bases unmatched: 6. For the CDR3, the DNA is TGTGCCAGCAGCCAAGGACTAGCGGGGGTATACGAGCAGTACTTC. This encodes CASSQGLAGVYEQYF.

This chain links TRBV6-6 with TRBJ1-2; 9 bases are a match to TRBD1. Germline CDR1 is MNHNY and CDR2 is SVGAGI (reference sequence). Unmatched junction bases numbered 6, after V lost 2 bases and J lost 8 bases. The CDR3 has 14 residues. The CDR3 bases are TGTGCCAGCAGTTACGGGACAGGGTTGATAGGCTACACCTTC. Its translation is CASSYGTGLIGYTF.

The chain has TRBV30 and TRBJ2-1; the D gene is possibly TRBD2 (6 bases). The V and J ends lost 2 bases and 5 bases respectively, with 13 bases between them. This CDR3 has 14 residues. Germline V gives CDR1 GTSNPN, CDR2 SVGIG (reference sequence). Here the CDR3 DNA reads TGTGCCTGGAGTCTTGAGAGGAGGGACAATGAGCAGTTCTTC. It yields the protein CAWSLERRDNEQFF.

The chain is built from TRBV4-2 and TRBJ1-3; 7 nucleotides match TRBD1. CDR1 and CDR2 (germline): LGHNA, YNFKEQ. Trimming took 2 bases from V and 8 from J; bases not matched to a gene: 0. This CDR3 has 12 amino acids. This chain's CDR3 is CASSQTGDTIYF. The CDR3 DNA follows: TGTGCCAGCAGCCAAACAGGGGACACCATATATTTT.

The V and J genes are TRBV24-1 and TRBJ2-3; D is possibly TRBD1 (6 bases). The CDR3 contains 15 residues. V was trimmed by 3 bases and J by 2 bases, leaving 11 bases between them. Germline-derived CDR1 and CDR2 are KGHDR and SFDVKD. The CDR3 region has the DNA TGTGCCACCAGTGATGGACAGTTTTACACAGATACGCAGTATTTT. Translated: CATSDGQFYTDTQYF.

The chain couples TRBV3-1 (or the pseudogene TRBV3-2) to TRBJ2-7, with 8 bases matching TRBD2. Trimming cost V 4 bases and J 7 bases; bases outside gene matches: 12. The germline V gene encodes CDR1 LGHDT and CDR2 YNNKEL (reference sequence). The CDR3 has 15 amino acids. Here the CDR3 reads CASSLGVAGLGEQYF. Here the CDR3 DNA reads TGTGCCAGCAGCCTTGGGGTAGCGGGGCTGGGAGAGCAGTACTTC.

This clone appeared a single time. The CDR3 bases are TGTGCCAGCATAGGTGGGGGAGGCCAGCCCCAGCATTTT. This translates into CASIGGGGQPQHF. V gene TRBV2 combines with J gene TRBJ1-5, with a possible D match to TRBD1 (5 bases). Germline V gene sequence: CDR1 SNHLY, CDR2 FYNNEI. The V end was cut by 7 bases, the J end by 7 bases, with 14 bases between. There are 13 residues in the CDR3.

V usage is TRBV7-2 and J usage is TRBJ2-2; TRBD2 is a possible D gene (6 bases). This CDR3 has 15 residues. V was shortened by 5 bases and J by 0 bases, with 10 bases between the two germline ends. Germline CDR1 reads SGHTA; CDR2 reads FQGNSA. CDR3 amino acids: CASSQSSANTGELFF. The CDR3, as DNA: TGTGCCAGCAGCCAGTCTAGCGCGAACACCGGGGAGCTGTTTTTT.

The chain is built from TRBV9 and TRBJ2-7; TRBD1 aligns across 9 bases. This CDR3 is 16 amino acids long. Germline V gene data show CDR1 as SGDLS and CDR2 as YYNGEE. V lost 0 bases and J lost 5; bases outside the gene matches: 9. The DNA for the CDR3 is TGTGCCAGCAGCGTAGAACAGGGGGCGCCTCGGGACGAGCAGTACTTC. It encodes CASSVEQGAPRDEQYF.

The chain combines TRBV30 with TRBJ2-7; 7 bases match TRBD1. This CDR3 has 12 amino acids. Per the germline V gene, CDR1 is GTSNPN and CDR2 is SVGIG (reference sequence). Unmatched junction bases numbered 5, after V lost 7 bases and J lost 2 bases. Here the CDR3 DNA reads TGTGCCTCATCGACAGGGCCCTACGAGCAGTACTTC. Its translation is CASSTGPYEQYF.

J is TRBJ1-5 and V is TRBV30, with D hard to call. Trimming took off 0 bases at V and 9 bases at J, with 12 bases between the two ends. The CDR3 consists of 13 residues. CDR1 and CDR2 (germline): GTSNPN, SVGIG (reference sequence). CDR3 sequence reads: CAWSVGGSGPQHF. The CDR3 DNA reads TGTGCCTGGAGTGTAGGAGGCTCGGGGCCCCAGCATTTT.

The chain carries TRBV11-3 and TRBJ2-7; 7 nucleotides agree with TRBD1. The CDR3 has 15 amino acids. Germline V lookup: CDR1 SGHNT, CDR2 YENEEA. V lost 5 bases to trimming and J lost 5 bases; unmatched junction nucleotides: 12. In nucleotides, the CDR3 is TGTGCCAGCAGCCCCCAGACAGGGATTGGCAACGAGCAGTACTTC. The encoded protein is CASSPQTGIGNEQYF.

This chain connects TRBV21-1 to TRBJ1-2; the D segment call TRBD1 is taken from the table without a DNA check. TRBV21-1 is a pseudogene locus. CDR3 length equals 20 residues. DNA for the CDR3: TGTGCCAGCAGCAAAAAAGGTGGCCCCATCTCCGGGACAGGGGGCTATGGCTACACCTTC. Its translation: CASSKKGGPISGTGGYGYTF.

This rearrangement joins TRBV30 to TRBJ2-3, with 11 bases matching TRBD1. After removal of 1 base from V and 4 bases from J, the junction contained 7 bases not matched to a gene. Germline-derived CDR1 and CDR2 are GTSNPN and SVGIG (reference sequence). This CDR3 comprises 16 residues. The CDR3 sequence is CAWSDSGTGGSDTQYF. In DNA form, the CDR3 reads TGTGCCTGGAGTGATTCCGGGACAGGGGGATCAGATACGCAGTATTTT.

The sample holds one count of this clone. The rearrangement links TRBV5-8 to TRBJ2-1; 7 bases fit TRBD1. This CDR3 has 17 amino acids. J gave up 0 bases and V 3 bases, and 9 bases lay outside the gene matches. CDR1 and CDR2 (germline): SGHTS, YDEGEE. The CDR3 is CASSSAKGASSYNEQFF. The CDR3 DNA is TGTGCCAGCAGCTCGGCTAAGGGGGCGAGCTCCTACAATGAGCAGTTCTTC.

The CDR3 sequence is CASSLGRYNEQFF. Written as DNA, the CDR3 is TGTGCCAGCAGCTTGGGCAGATACAATGAGCAGTTCTTC. The chain is built from TRBV7-2 and TRBJ2-1, with D uncertain. The V gene lost 3 bases and the J gene lost 4 bases, with 7 bases spanning the gap. CDR1 is SGHTA, CDR2 FQGNSA, per germline. CDR3 length: 13 amino acids.

The CDR3 loop is CAWAISYEQYF. The CDR3 nucleotides are TGTGCCTGGGCCATCTCCTACGAGCAGTACTTC. The V gene is TRBV30, the J gene TRBJ2-7; no clear D gene. This CDR3 comprises 11 residues. CDR1 and CDR2 (germline): GTSNPN, SVGIG (reference sequence). Trimming pared 5 bases from V and 0 bases from J, leaving 5 bases between.

The V gene is TRBV5-1, the J gene TRBJ2-1, with D possibly TRBD1 on 6 matching bases. Trimming cost V 2 bases and J 6 bases, with 18 bases left between them. CDR3 size: 16 residues. Germline loops: CDR1 SGHRS, CDR2 YFSETQ. The CDR3 is CASSLSGVVGFNEQFF. The CDR3 DNA reads as TGCGCCAGCAGCTTATCAGGGGTCGTCGGCTTCAATGAGCAGTTCTTC.

V and J are TRBV9 and TRBJ1-5; D unclear. Germline V lookup: CDR1 SGDLS, CDR2 YYNGEE. Trimming took 3 bases from V and 3 from J, leaving 13 bases between them. The CDR3 consists of 15 residues. The CDR3 region is CASSGRGADNQPQHF. For the CDR3, the DNA is TGTGCCAGCAGCGGGCGGGGAGCCGACAATCAGCCCCAGCATTTT.

This clone showed up just a few times. The chain is built from TRBV2 and TRBJ1-4; perhaps TRBD1 as D (5 bases). CDR3 length: 15 amino acids. Germline CDR1 is SNHLY and CDR2 is FYNNEI. Trimming removed 2 bases at V and 4 bases at J, with 11 bases between. The CDR3 DNA follows: TGTGCCAGCAGTGAATTTCAGGGTCATAATGAAAAACTGTTTTTT. Residues: CASSEFQGHNEKLFF.

The chain uses TRBV7-2 and TRBJ2-7; 7 nucleotides match TRBD2. With 4 bases clipped from V and 0 bases from J, the junction kept 6 bases outside the gene matches. Germline CDR1 is SGHTA and CDR2 is FQGNSA. The length of the CDR3 is 15 residues. The CDR3 DNA is TGTGCCAGCAGCTCCCCCGGCGGGAGCTCCTACGAGCAGTACTTC. Protein sequence: CASSSPGGSSYEQYF.